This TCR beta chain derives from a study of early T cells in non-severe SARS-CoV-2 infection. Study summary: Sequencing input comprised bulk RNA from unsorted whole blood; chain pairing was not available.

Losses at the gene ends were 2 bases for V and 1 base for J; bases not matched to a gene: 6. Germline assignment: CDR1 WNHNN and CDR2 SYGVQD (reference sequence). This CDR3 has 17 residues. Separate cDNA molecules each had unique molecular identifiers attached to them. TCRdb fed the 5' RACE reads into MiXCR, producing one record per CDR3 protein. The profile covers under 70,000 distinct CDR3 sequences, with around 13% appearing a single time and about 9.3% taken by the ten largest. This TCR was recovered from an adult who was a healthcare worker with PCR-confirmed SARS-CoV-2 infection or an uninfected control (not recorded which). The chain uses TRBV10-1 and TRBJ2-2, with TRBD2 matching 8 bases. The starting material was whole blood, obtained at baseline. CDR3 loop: CASSEGRLAGNTGELFF. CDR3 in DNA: TGCGCCAGCAGTGAGGGTCGGCTAGCGGGGAACACCGGGGAGCTGTTTTTT.